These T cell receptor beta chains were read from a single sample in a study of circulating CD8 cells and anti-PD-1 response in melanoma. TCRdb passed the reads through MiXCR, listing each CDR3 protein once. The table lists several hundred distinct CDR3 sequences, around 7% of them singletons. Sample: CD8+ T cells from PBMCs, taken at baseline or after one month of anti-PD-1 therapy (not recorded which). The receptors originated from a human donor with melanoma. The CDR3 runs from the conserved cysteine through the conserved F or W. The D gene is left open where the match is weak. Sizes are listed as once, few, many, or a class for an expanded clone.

cdr3_nt: TGCGCCAGCAATGCTCCGGGAAAGGGCTCTCCCGGGGAGCTGTTTTTT
cdr3_aa: CASNAPGKGSPGELFF
j_call: TRBJ2-2
d_call: .
clone_size: medium-sized
v_call: TRBV5-1